Following are 26 T cell receptor beta chains from one sample sequenced in a study of long-term antiretroviral therapy in people with HIV. Version v3.0 of the immunoSEQ assay ran at survey level. Sequencing was performed with immunoSEQ multiplex PCR; in TCRdb, only in-frame clones are kept and a portion is missing. The repertoire holds around 40,000 clones, with 80% to 90% as singletons. The sample in question was unsorted PBMCs, obtained just before starting antiretroviral therapy. These receptors originate from a woman younger than 35 with HIV.

This rearrangement joins TRBV28 to TRBJ1-1, with a tentative D call TRBD1 (6 bases). Deletions cut 1 base from V and 3 bases from J, with 24 bases between. CDR1 is MDHEN, CDR2 SYDVKM, per germline. The CDR3 spans 19 residues. The CDR3 is CASSLLGFLGGLGDTEAFF. DNA for the CDR3: TGTGCCAGCAGTTTATTAGGCTTTTTGGGGGGGCTTGGGGACACTGAAGCTTTCTTT.

The rearrangement uses TRBV9 and TRBJ2-7; 8 positions match TRBD2. The CDR3 extends over 14 amino acids. Per germline, CDR1 SGDLS and CDR2 YYNGEE. With 2 bases clipped from V and 5 bases from J, the junction kept 6 bases outside the gene matches. CDR3 region: CASSVGTRAHEQYF. The CDR3 coding sequence is TGTGCCAGCAGCGTGGGGACTAGAGCCCACGAGCAGTACTTC.

V and J are TRBV4-2 and TRBJ2-1, with 8 bases aligning to TRBD2. J gave up 8 bases and V 4 bases, and 7 bases lay outside the gene matches. Germline V gives CDR1 LGHNA, CDR2 YNFKEQ. The CDR3 consists of 14 residues. The DNA for the CDR3 is TGTGCCAGCAGCCCCGCGGGGGGAATCGATGAGCAGTTCTTC. Protein sequence: CASSPAGGIDEQFF.

J is TRBJ2-7 and V is TRBV7-9; TRBD2 matches at 11 bases. The CDR3 spans 16 residues. V trimming: 5 bases; J trimming: 2 bases; junction bases outside the gene matches: 8. In germline, CDR1 is SEHNR, CDR2 FQNEAQ (reference sequence). CDR3 sequence: CASSLEGLAEAYEQYF. The CDR3 coding sequence is TGTGCCAGCAGCCTTGAGGGACTAGCGGAAGCCTACGAGCAGTACTTC.

This clone has only one observation. The rearrangement joins TRBV4-3 to TRBJ2-2; 12 bases line up with TRBD2. Losses at the gene ends were 6 bases for V and 7 bases for J; bases not matched to a gene: 12. Germline V lookup: CDR1 LGHNA, CDR2 YSLEER. The CDR3 sequence is 17 residues long. CDR3 residues: CASSPLAGGEKDGELFF. CDR3 nucleotides: TGCGCCAGCAGTCCCCTAGCGGGAGGGGAAAAGGACGGGGAGCTGTTTTTT.

The rearrangement links TRBV19 to TRBJ2-7; a weak D match, TRBD2 (6 bases). The CDR3 sequence is 13 residues long. The V end lost 8 bases, the J end lost 2 bases, and 13 bases lay between the germline ends. Germline CDR1 and CDR2: LNHDA and SQIVND (reference sequence). In DNA, the CDR3 is TGTGCCAGTTCTAGCGCGGGCCCCTACGAGCAGTACTTC. It specifies CASSSAGPYEQYF. Looking up the rest from reference TRBV19 and TRBJ2-7 gives the full variable domain: DGGITQSPKYLFRKEGQNVTLSCEQNLNHDAMYWYRQDPGQGLRLIYYSQIVNDFQKGDIAEGYSVSREKKESFPLTVTSAQKNPTAFYLCASSSAGPYEQYFGPGTRLTVT.

The count of this clone is one. This sequence joins TRBV19 and TRBJ2-7, with 9 bases that match TRBD1. V lost 3 bases and J lost 4; bases outside the gene matches: 10. The CDR3 is 16 amino acids. Per germline, CDR1 LNHDA and CDR2 SQIVND (reference sequence). The CDR3 here is CASSIAAGTGFYEQYF. CDR3 in DNA: TGTGCCAGTAGTATCGCGGCCGGGACAGGGTTTTACGAGCAGTACTTC. The full variable domain, with the rest looked up from reference TRBV19 and TRBJ2-7, is DGGITQSPKYLFRKEGQNVTLSCEQNLNHDAMYWYRQDPGQGLRLIYYSQIVNDFQKGDIAEGYSVSREKKESFPLTVTSAQKNPTAFYLCASSIAAGTGFYEQYFGPGTRLTVT.

This clone has more than one count but fewer than ten. CDR3 residues: CASNSGRNQPQHF. Written as DNA, the CDR3 is TGTGCCAGTAATTCGGGGAGGAATCAGCCCCAGCATTTT. The genes are TRBV19 and TRBJ1-5; D is unresolved. The ends were cut back, 7 bases at V and 4 bases at J, with 11 bases in the middle. Germline CDR1 reads LNHDA; CDR2 reads SQIVND (reference sequence). This CDR3 region has 13 residues. The variable domain in full, with the rest retrieved from reference TRBV19 and TRBJ1-5, is DGGITQSPKYLFRKEGQNVTLSCEQNLNHDAMYWYRQDPGQGLRLIYYSQIVNDFQKGDIAEGYSVSREKKESFPLTVTSAQKNPTAFYLCASNSGRNQPQHFGDGTRLSIL.

The genes are TRBV10-3 and TRBJ1-2, with D perhaps matching TRBD1 (6 bases). V was clipped by 6 bases and J by 3 bases, with 17 bases between them. CDR1 is ENHRY, CDR2 SYGVKD, per germline. The CDR3 loop spans 15 amino acids. This CDR3 is CAISDTFNRDYGYTF. CDR3 DNA: TGTGCCATCAGCGACACCTTCAACAGGGACTATGGCTACACCTTC.

The chain links TRBV11-2 to TRBJ1-2; D is possibly TRBD1 (5 bases). Per the germline V gene, CDR1 is SGHAT and CDR2 is FQNNGV. The CDR3 has 11 amino acids. With 6 bases removed from V and 8 bases from J, the gap between germline ends came to 10 bases. In DNA form, the CDR3 reads TGTGCCAGCAGTTCCACAGGAGGCTACACCTTC. This codes for CASSSTGGYTF.

The chain is built from TRBV4-1 and TRBJ2-2; TRBD2 agrees at 14 bases. V dropped 1 base and J dropped 6; count of bases not matched to a gene: 7. Germline CDR1 is MGHRA and CDR2 is YSYEKL. The CDR3 length is 18 residues. CDR3 sequence reads: CASSQVVGLAGVSGELFF. The CDR3 nucleotides are TGCGCCAGCAGCCAAGTAGTGGGACTAGCGGGAGTGTCCGGGGAGCTGTTTTTT.

This clone turned up a few times. V usage is TRBV6-6 and J usage is TRBJ1-2; tentative D call: TRBD1 (5 bases). V was shortened by 0 bases and J by 3 bases, with 11 bases between the two germline ends. The CDR3 extends over 15 amino acids. Germline V gene lookup returns CDR1 MNHNY and CDR2 SVGAGI (reference sequence). The CDR3 bases are TGTGCCAGCAGTTACTCGTTGAGGGACGACTATGGCTACACCTTC. Encoded protein: CASSYSLRDDYGYTF.

The genes are TRBV29-1 and TRBJ2-2; D ambiguous. This CDR3 comprises 14 residues. V was cut by 0 bases and J by 0 bases, with 5 bases left in between. Germline assignment: CDR1 SQVTM and CDR2 ANQGSEA. CDR3 sequence reads: CSVEEGTNTGELFF. The CDR3 nucleotides are TGCAGCGTTGAAGAGGGGACGAACACCGGGGAGCTGTTTTTT.

The rearrangement joins TRBV28 to TRBJ1-2; D ambiguous. V lost 5 bases and J lost 0, with 10 bases in between. The germline V gene encodes CDR1 MDHEN and CDR2 SYDVKM. The CDR3 loop spans 14 amino acids. CDR3 sequence (DNA): TGTGCCAGCAGTATCGAAGGGACTAACTATGGCTACACCTTC. Translation: CASSIEGTNYGYTF.

CDR3 in amino acids: CASSAGSYEQYF. DNA of the CDR3: TGTGCCAGCAGTGCAGGGTCCTACGAGCAGTACTTC. The J gene is TRBJ2-7, the V gene TRBV6-1; the D gene is possibly TRBD1 (5 bases). Trimming left V 4 bases short and J 1 base short, with 5 bases between. CDR1 and CDR2 from the germline V gene are MNHNS and SASEGT. This CDR3 is 12 amino acids long.

The V call is TRBV11-2, the J call TRBJ2-7; 8 bases are a match to TRBD2. This CDR3 spans 15 amino acids. V trimming: 1 base; J trimming: 3 bases; junction bases outside the gene matches: 5. Per the germline V gene, CDR1 is SGHAT and CDR2 is FQNNGV. CDR3 sequence: CASSLGVSGIYEQYF. Written as DNA, the CDR3 is TGTGCCAGCAGCTTAGGGGTTAGCGGGATCTACGAGCAGTACTTC.

This sequence joins TRBV28 and TRBJ1-1; D uncertain. The V end lost 2 bases, the J end lost 7 bases, and 14 bases lay between the germline ends. The CDR3 spans 14 residues. The germline CDR1 and CDR2 sequences are MDHEN and SYDVKM. CDR3 DNA sequence: TGTGCCAGCAGTTTACCCGTGACCCATGATGAAGCTTTCTTT. Its protein product is CASSLPVTHDEAFF.

The chain has TRBV11-3 and TRBJ2-2; 8 bases line up with TRBD2. V dropped 3 bases and J dropped 4; count of bases not matched to a gene: 7. The CDR3 covers 16 residues. Per germline, CDR1 SGHNT and CDR2 YENEEA. As DNA, the CDR3 is TGTGCCAGCAGCTTTCGGGAGGGCAGGGTCACCGGGGAGCTGTTTTTT. Its protein is CASSFREGRVTGELFF.

The chain employs TRBV5-4 and TRBJ2-1; possibly TRBD2 for D (6 bases). CDR1 is SGHNT and CDR2 is YYREEE in the germline V gene (reference sequence). The V and J ends lost 4 bases and 7 bases respectively, with 12 bases between them. The CDR3 runs 13 residues. CDR3 in DNA: TGTGCCAGCAGCGGGAGGCCGGGGAATGAGCAGTTCTTC. Amino acids: CASSGRPGNEQFF. Variable domain in full (rest from reference TRBV5-4 and TRBJ2-1): ETGVTQSPTHLIKTRGQQVTLRCSSQSGHNTVSWYQQALGQGPQFIFQYYREEENGRGNFPPRFSGLQFPNYSSELNVNALELDDSALYLCASSGRPGNEQFFGPGTRLTVL.

The V and J genes are TRBV5-1 and TRBJ2-5, with TRBD2 matching over 8 bases. The end of the DNA fits TRBJ2-7 better, so the J call may be wrong. Germline V gene data show CDR1 as SGHRS and CDR2 as YFSETQ. The CDR3 has 17 amino acids. The CDR3 nucleotides read TGCGCCAGCAGCTTCCCAGGCTTTACTAGCGGTAACTACGAGCAGTACTTC. This encodes CASSFPGFTSGNYEQYF.

The V call is TRBV27, the J call TRBJ2-7, with 11 bases that match TRBD1. The V segment lost 5 bases and the J segment 7 bases; nucleotides outside the gene matches: 4. Germline V gives CDR1 MNHEY, CDR2 SMNVEV (reference sequence). The CDR3 extends over 13 amino acids. The CDR3 region has the DNA TGTGCCAGCAGTACGGGACAGGGGGAGGAGCAGTACTTC. Amino acid sequence: CASSTGQGEEQYF.

The rearrangement joins TRBV7-3 to TRBJ2-2; D gene uncertain. The CDR3 has 15 amino acids. V gave up 0 bases and J gave up 3 bases, with 8 bases separating them. CDR1 SGHTA and CDR2 FQGTGA come from the germline V gene. The CDR3 nucleotides read TGTGCCAGCAGCTTAACTGCTGGCGACACCGGGGAGCTGTTTTTT. This sequence encodes CASSLTAGDTGELFF. The variable domain in full, with the rest retrieved from reference TRBV7-3 and TRBJ2-2, is GAGVSQTPSNKVTEKGKYVELRCDPISGHTALYWYRQSLGQGPEFLIYFQGTGAADDSGLPNDRFFAVRPEGSVSTLKIQRTERGDSAVYLCASSLTAGDTGELFFGEGSRLTVL.

In this sample, this clone turned up once. The junction differs from germline at one of its ends, possibly a read error. This chain uses TRBV7-2 with TRBJ1-2; 10 bases fit TRBD1. Germline assignment: CDR1 SGHTA and CDR2 FQGNSA. The CDR3 is 14 amino acids. CDR3 sequence reads: CVSSLAGTGDGYTF. DNA of the CDR3: TGTGTCAGCAGCTTAGCCGGGACAGGGGATGGCTACACCTTC.

The chain employs TRBV19 and TRBJ2-1; 14 nucleotides match TRBD2. J lost 8 bases, V lost 5 bases, and 11 bases had no gene match. In germline, CDR1 is LNHDA, CDR2 SQIVND (reference sequence). The CDR3 sequence is 17 residues long. The CDR3 protein is CASSPEGGTSGRDEQFF. The CDR3 bases are TGTGCCAGTAGTCCCGAAGGCGGGACTAGCGGGAGAGATGAGCAGTTCTTC.

The CDR3 reads CASSAPAQGGISCYEQYF. CDR3 DNA: TGTGCCAGCAGCGCCCCCGCGCAAGGCGGGATATCGTGCTACGAGCAGTACTTC. The chain recombines TRBV9 with TRBJ2-7; possibly TRBD2 for D (6 bases). V was pared by 3 bases and J by 3 bases, with 25 bases between. The CDR3 contains 18 residues. Germline assignment: CDR1 SGDLS and CDR2 YYNGEE. The variable domain in full, completed from reference TRBV9 and TRBJ2-7, reads DSGVTQTPKHLITATGQRVTLRCSPRSGDLSVYWYQQSLDQGLQFLIQYYNGEERAKGNILERFSAQQFPDLHSELNLSSLELGDSALYFCASSAPAQGGISCYEQYFGPGTRLTVT.

The chain combines TRBV2 with TRBJ2-1; no clear D. Trimming removed 7 bases from V and 5 bases from J, with 15 bases in between. From germline, CDR1 is SNHLY and CDR2 FYNNEI. This CDR3 is built from 14 residues. The CDR3, as DNA: TGTGCCAGCATCCCCCTAGAGACCCACAATGAGCAGTTCTTC. Its protein is CASIPLETHNEQFF.